The 11 T cell receptor beta chains in this list originate from one sample, sequenced in a study of T cells in Graves' hyperthyroidism and ophthalmopathy. RNA transcripts served as the template for amplifying TCR beta CDR3 regions. With the HTBI primer set, the TCR CDR3 went through a first round of RT-PCR. TCRdb fed the multiplex PCR reads into MiXCR, producing one record per CDR3 protein. The sample yields about 570,000 distinct CDR3 sequences, about 45% seen once. Sequenced input: peripheral blood or thyroid tissue (not recorded which). Receptors originate from an adult woman with Graves' disease, either hyperthyroidism or ophthalmopathy (not recorded which).

This clonotype was recorded many times. The chain has TRBV20-1 and TRBJ1-2; a possible D gene is TRBD1 (6 bases). The CDR3 is 17 residues long. Germline loops: CDR1 DFQATT, CDR2 SNEGSKA (reference sequence). The V end was cut by 1 base, the J end by 6 bases, with 24 bases between. CDR3 loop: CSARGEGQGFGHNGYTF. CDR3 nucleotide sequence: TGCAGTGCTAGAGGGGAGGGACAAGGCTTTGGCCACAATGGCTACACCTTC.

This clonotype came up many times. The chain joins TRBV20-1 to TRBJ2-7; possible D gene TRBD2, 6 bases. V lost 4 bases and J lost 6, with 16 bases in between. This CDR3 comprises 13 residues. CDR1 is DFQATT, CDR2 SNEGSKA, per germline (reference sequence). CDR3 sequence (DNA): TGCAGTGCTACTGGCACTAGCTATGGCGAGCAGTACTTC. It specifies CSATGTSYGEQYF.

The V gene is TRBV10-3, the J gene TRBJ1-5, with TRBD1 matching 9 bases. There are 16 residues in the CDR3. Trimming removed 3 bases from V and 0 bases from J; junction bases left unmatched: 3. Germline CDR1 reads ENHRY; CDR2 reads SYGVKD. The CDR3: CAISEGTGSSNQPQHF. For the CDR3, the DNA is TGTGCCATCAGTGAAGGGACAGGGAGTAGCAATCAGCCCCAGCATTTT.

This chain uses TRBV7-2 with TRBJ1-1; D unresolved. The V gene lost 3 bases and the J gene lost 5 bases, with 22 bases spanning the gap. The germline gives CDR1 SGHTA, CDR2 FQGNSA. This CDR3 comprises 17 residues. This CDR3 is CASSFILVGRKATEAFF. CDR3 DNA: TGTGCCAGCAGCTTTATTTTGGTAGGGCGGAAGGCGACTGAAGCTTTCTTT.

The V and J genes are TRBV10-3 and TRBJ1-6, with D hard to call. In germline, CDR1 is ENHRY, CDR2 SYGVKD. The CDR3 extends over 13 amino acids. Trimming pared 6 bases from V and 3 bases from J, leaving 6 bases between. CDR3 loop: CAISAHYNSPLHF. As DNA, the CDR3 is TGTGCCATCAGCGCCCACTATAATTCACCCCTCCACTTT.

This clonotype was counted many times. The chain uses TRBV29-1 and TRBJ2-6, with D possibly being TRBD1 (5 bases). Trimming left V 6 bases short and J 0 bases short, with 15 bases between. This CDR3 contains 16 residues. Per the germline V gene, CDR1 is SQVTM and CDR2 is ANQGSEA. The CDR3 DNA reads as TGCAGCGTCCTAACAGGATCCATCTCTGGGGCCAACGTCCTGACTTTC. This translates into CSVLTGSISGANVLTF.

This chain's CDR3 is CASSGQGYGHTF. CDR3 bases: TGTGCCAGCAGCGGACAGGGATATGGCCATACCTTC. J is TRBJ1-2 and V is TRBV11-2, with 8 bases fitting TRBD1. Germline-derived CDR1 and CDR2 are SGHAT and FQNNGV. With V trimmed by 5 bases and J by 14 bases, 10 bases remained unmatched. There are 12 residues in the CDR3.

The chain carries TRBV10-3 and TRBJ1-5, with 9 bases fitting TRBD1. CDR1 is ENHRY, CDR2 SYGVKD, per germline. This CDR3 is 14 amino acids long. The junction had 4 bases not matched to a gene; V was cut back by 6 bases and J by 4 bases. The CDR3 is CAIRTGGWNQPQHF. DNA of the CDR3: TGTGCCATCAGGACAGGGGGTTGGAATCAGCCCCAGCATTTT.

In its sample, this clonotype was seen many times. V gene TRBV12-5 combines with J gene TRBJ2-7; the D gene is possibly TRBD1 (5 bases). The length of the CDR3 is 14 residues. The germline CDR1 and CDR2 sequences are LGHNT and FRNRAP. V lost 7 bases and J lost 4, with 17 bases in between. The CDR3 protein is CASAHTGHGYEQYF. The CDR3 DNA reads as TGTGCTAGTGCCCACACCGGACACGGATACGAGCAGTACTTC.

The chain has TRBV20-1 and TRBJ1-1, with a possible D match to TRBD1 (5 bases). V shed 2 bases and J shed 7 bases, with 17 bases lying between them. The CDR3 has 14 amino acids. CDR1 and CDR2 from the germline V gene are DFQATT and SNEGSKA (reference sequence). CDR3 amino acids: CSARRVQANHEAFF. The CDR3 DNA is TGCAGTGCTAGAAGGGTACAGGCTAACCATGAAGCTTTCTTT.

This clonotype was counted at least ten times. The chain couples TRBV7-2 to TRBJ2-2, with 7 positions matching TRBD1. Trimming took 1 base from V and 4 from J; bases not matched to a gene: 6. The CDR3 sequence is 16 residues long. CDR1 and CDR2 (germline): SGHTA, FQGNSA. This CDR3 is CASSLGRTGITGELFF. DNA for the CDR3: TGTGCCAGCAGCTTAGGAAGGACAGGCATCACCGGGGAGCTGTTTTTT. The whole variable domain, remainder taken from reference TRBV7-2 and TRBJ2-2, is GAGVSQSPSNKVTEKGKDVELRCDPISGHTALYWYRQSLGQGLEFLIYFQGNSAPDKSGLPSDRFSAERTGGSVSTLTIQRTQQEDSAVYLCASSLGRTGITGELFFGEGSRLTVL.